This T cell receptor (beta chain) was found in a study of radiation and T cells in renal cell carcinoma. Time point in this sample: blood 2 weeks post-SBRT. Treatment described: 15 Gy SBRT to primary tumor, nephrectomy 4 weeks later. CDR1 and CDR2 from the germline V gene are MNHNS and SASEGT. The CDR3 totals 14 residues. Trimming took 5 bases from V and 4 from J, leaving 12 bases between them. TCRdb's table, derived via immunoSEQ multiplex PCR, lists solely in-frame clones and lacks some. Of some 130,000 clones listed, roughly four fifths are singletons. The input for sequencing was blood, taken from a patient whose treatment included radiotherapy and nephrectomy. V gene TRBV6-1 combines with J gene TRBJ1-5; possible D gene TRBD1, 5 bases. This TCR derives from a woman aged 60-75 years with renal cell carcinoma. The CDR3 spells CASSQGHDNQPQHF. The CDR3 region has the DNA TGTGCCAGCAGTCAGGGCCACGATAATCAGCCCCAGCATTTT.